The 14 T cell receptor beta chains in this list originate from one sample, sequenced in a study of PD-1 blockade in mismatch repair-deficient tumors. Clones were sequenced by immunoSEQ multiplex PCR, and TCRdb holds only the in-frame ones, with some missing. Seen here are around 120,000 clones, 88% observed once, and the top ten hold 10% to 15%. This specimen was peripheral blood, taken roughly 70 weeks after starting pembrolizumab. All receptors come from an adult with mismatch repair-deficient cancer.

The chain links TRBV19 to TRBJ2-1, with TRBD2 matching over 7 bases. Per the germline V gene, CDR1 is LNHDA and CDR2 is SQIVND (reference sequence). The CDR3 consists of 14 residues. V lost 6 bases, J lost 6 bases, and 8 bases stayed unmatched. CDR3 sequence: CASSWREYINEQFF. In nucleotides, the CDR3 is TGTGCCAGTAGCTGGCGGGAGTACATCAATGAGCAGTTCTTC.

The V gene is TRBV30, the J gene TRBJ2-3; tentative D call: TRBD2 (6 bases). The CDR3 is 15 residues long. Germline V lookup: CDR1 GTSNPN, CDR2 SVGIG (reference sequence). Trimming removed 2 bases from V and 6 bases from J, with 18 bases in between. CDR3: CAWSFIRGRMDTQYF. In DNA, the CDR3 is TGTGCCTGGAGTTTTATTAGAGGGAGGATGGATACGCAGTATTTT.

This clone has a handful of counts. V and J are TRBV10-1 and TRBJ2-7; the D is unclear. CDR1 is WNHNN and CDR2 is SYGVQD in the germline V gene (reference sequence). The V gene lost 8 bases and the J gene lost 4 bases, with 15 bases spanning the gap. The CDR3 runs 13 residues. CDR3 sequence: CASPLLPGYEQYF. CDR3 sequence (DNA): TGCGCCAGCCCCCTCCTCCCTGGATACGAGCAGTACTTC.

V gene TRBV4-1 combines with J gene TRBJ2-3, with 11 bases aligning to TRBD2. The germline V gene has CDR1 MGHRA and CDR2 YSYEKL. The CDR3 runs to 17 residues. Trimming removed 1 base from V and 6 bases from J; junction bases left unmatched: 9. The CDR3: CASSQGGSGRVFDTQYF. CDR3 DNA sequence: TGCGCCAGCAGCCAAGGGGGTAGCGGGAGGGTTTTTGATACGCAGTATTTT.

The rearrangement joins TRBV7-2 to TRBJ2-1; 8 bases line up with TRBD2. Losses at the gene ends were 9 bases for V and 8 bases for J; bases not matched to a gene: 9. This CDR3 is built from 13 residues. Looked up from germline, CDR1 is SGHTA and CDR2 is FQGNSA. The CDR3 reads CASVAGSRDEQFF. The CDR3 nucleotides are TGTGCCAGTGTAGCGGGATCTCGGGATGAGCAGTTCTTC.

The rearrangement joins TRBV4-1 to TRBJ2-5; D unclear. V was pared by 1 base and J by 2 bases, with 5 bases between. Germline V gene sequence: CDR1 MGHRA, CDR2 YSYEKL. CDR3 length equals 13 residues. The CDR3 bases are TGCGCCAGCAGCCAAGCTCCTCAAGAGACCCAGTACTTC. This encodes CASSQAPQETQYF.

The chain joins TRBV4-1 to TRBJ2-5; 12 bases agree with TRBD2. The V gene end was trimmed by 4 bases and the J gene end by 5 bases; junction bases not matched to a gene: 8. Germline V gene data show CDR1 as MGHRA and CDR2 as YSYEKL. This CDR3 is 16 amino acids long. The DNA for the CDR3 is TGCGCCAGCAGCCCCCAACTAGCGGGAGGTGGGGAGACCCAGTACTTC. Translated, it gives CASSPQLAGGGETQYF.

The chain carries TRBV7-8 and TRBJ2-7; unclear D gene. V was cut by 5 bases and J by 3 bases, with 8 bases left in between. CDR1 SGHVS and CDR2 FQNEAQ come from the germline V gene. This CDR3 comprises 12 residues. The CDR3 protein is CASSPISYEQYF. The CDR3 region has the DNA TGTGCCAGCAGCCCAATTAGCTACGAGCAGTACTTC. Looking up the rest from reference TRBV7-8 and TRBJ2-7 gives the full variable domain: GAGVSQSPRYKVAKRGQDVALRCDPISGHVSLFWYQQALGQGPEFLTYFQNEAQLDKSGLPSDRFFAERPEGSVSTLKIQRTQQEDSAVYLCASSPISYEQYFGPGTRLTVT.

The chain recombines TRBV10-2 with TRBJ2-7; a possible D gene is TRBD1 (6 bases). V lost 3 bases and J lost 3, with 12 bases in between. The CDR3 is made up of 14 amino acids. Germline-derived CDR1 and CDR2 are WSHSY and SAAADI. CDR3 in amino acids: CASSEGTQGYEQYF. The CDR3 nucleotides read TGCGCCAGCAGTGAAGGGACACAGGGCTACGAGCAGTACTTC.

DNA of the CDR3: TGTGCCAGCAGCTTAGTTAGGCTAGCGGGAGGGCCGACAGATACGCAGTATTTT. Residues: CASSLVRLAGGPTDTQYF. The J gene is TRBJ2-3, the V gene TRBV11-3; the match to TRBD2 covers 12 bases. Germline assignment: CDR1 SGHNT and CDR2 YENEEA. J gave up 3 bases and V 1 base, and 8 bases lay outside the gene matches. CDR3 length: 18 residues.

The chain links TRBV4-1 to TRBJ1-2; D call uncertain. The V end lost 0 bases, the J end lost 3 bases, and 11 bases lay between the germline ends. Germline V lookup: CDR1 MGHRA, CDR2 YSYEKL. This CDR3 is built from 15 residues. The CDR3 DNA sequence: TGCGCCAGCAGCCAAGAAGCCCACCCCCACTATGGCTACACCTTC. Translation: CASSQEAHPHYGYTF.

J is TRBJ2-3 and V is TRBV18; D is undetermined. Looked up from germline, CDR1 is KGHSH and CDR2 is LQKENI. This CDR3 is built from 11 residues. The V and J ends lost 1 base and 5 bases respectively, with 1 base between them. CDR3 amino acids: CASSPRDTQYF. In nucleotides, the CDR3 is TGTGCCAGCTCACCACGAGATACGCAGTATTTT.

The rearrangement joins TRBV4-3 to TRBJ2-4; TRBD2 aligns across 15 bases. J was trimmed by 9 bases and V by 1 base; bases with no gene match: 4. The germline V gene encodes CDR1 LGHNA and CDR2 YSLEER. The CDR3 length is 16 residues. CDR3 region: CASSQVGTSGRSIQYF. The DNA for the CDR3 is TGCGCCAGCAGCCAAGTGGGGACTAGCGGGAGGAGCATTCAGTACTTC.

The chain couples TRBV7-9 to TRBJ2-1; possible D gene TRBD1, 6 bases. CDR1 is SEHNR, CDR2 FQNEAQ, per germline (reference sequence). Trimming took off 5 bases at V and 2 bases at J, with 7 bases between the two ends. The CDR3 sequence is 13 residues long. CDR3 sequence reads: CASSRTAYNEQFF. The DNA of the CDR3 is TGTGCCAGCAGCAGGACAGCCTACAATGAGCAGTTCTTC.